This T cell receptor (beta chain) was sequenced for a study of T cells after yellow fever vaccination. Study-wide background: Where fractions had low cell numbers, libraries were prepared from them with the SMART-Seq v4 Ultra Low Input RNA kit. General study points: Booster samples showed a return of most primary-vaccination clones (roughly 96% CD4, around 88% CD8).

UMIs were added to TCR cDNA along with a universal primer site when it was made by 5'RACE template switching. A single record per CDR3 protein comes from TCRdb applying MiXCR to the 5' RACE reads. The sample records around 320,000 distinct CDR3 sequences, roughly 10% being singletons. This clonotype was picked up a small number of times. What it binds is not known. The source material was CD4+ T cells sorted from PBMCs, sampled 45 days after the yellow fever booster vaccination. The clonotype was recovered from a man younger than 35 who received the YFV17D yellow fever vaccine.

The CDR3 sequence is CASSYEWLSFF. The DNA of the CDR3 is TGTGCCAGCAGTTACGAGTGGCTCTCGTTCTTC. V usage is TRBV6-6 and J usage is TRBJ2-1; D is unclear. The V gene's germline CDR1 is MNHNY and CDR2 SVGAGI (reference sequence). The CDR3 extends over 11 amino acids. V was cut by 2 bases and J by 15 bases, with 11 bases left in between.